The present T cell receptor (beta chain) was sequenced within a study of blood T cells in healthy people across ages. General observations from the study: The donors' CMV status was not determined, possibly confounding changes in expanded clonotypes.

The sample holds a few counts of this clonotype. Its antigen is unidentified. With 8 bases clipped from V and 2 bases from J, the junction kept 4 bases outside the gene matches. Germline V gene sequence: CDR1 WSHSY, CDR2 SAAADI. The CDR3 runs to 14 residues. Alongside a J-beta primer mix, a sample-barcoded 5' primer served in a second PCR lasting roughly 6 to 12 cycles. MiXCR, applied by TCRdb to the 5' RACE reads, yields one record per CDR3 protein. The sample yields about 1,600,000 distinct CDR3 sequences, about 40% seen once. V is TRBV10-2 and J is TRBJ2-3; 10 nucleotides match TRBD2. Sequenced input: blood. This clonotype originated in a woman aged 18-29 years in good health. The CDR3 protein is CASFSGGTTDTQYF. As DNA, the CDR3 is TGCGCCAGCTTTAGCGGGGGGACCACAGATACGCAGTATTTT.